This T cell receptor (beta chain) was found in a study of blood T cell repertoires in COVID-19. This CDR3 region has 14 residues. The V gene's germline CDR1 is SQVTM and CDR2 ANQGSEA. V was cut by 7 bases and J by 1 base, with 14 bases left in between. This clone was seen a handful of times. Clones were read by immunoSEQ multiplex PCR, and TCRdb kept only the in-frame ones, dropping some. The repertoire has 85,000 to 120,000 clones, around 73% of them found once; the top ten carry approximately 9.8%. V gene TRBV29-1 combines with J gene TRBJ2-1; D is perhaps TRBD2 (5 bases). Material for sequencing was peripheral blood. This sequence was found in a man in his sixties with active or convalescent COVID-19. The chain's CDR3 is CSALEGSSYNEQFF. The CDR3 nucleotides read TGCAGCGCTCTCGAGGGCAGTTCCTACAATGAGCAGTTCTTC.